The rows below give T cell receptor beta chains drawn from one sample of a study of blood T cell repertoires in COVID-19. Libraries were prepared by immunoSEQ multiplex PCR; TCRdb keeps only in-frame clonotypes and omits some of them. The table includes roughly 220,000 clones, less than 85% detected once. The sequencing input was peripheral blood. The receptors derive from a woman in her 70s with acute or convalescent COVID-19. CDR3s include the opening cysteine and the closing phenylalanine or tryptophan. The D gene is left open where the match is weak. Clone size is stated in some rows and not others, as once, few, many or a class when expanded.

-	TRBJ1-4	-	TRBV7-8	TGTGCCAGCAGCTTACTGCGAGGGGGTTCTGAAAAACTGTTTTTT	CASSLLRGGSEKLFF
TRBD1	TRBJ2-2	-	TRBV6-5	TGTGCCAGCAGTACCCGGACAGGCGAAGGCGGGGAGCTGTTTTTT	CASSTRTGEGGELFF
TRBD1	TRBJ1-3	-	TRBV11-3	TGTGCCAGCAGCTTAGGACCGGGACAGACCTCCTCTGGAAACACCATATATTTT	CASSLGPGQTSSGNTIYF
TRBD2	TRBJ2-2	-	TRBV6-4	TGTGCCAGCAGTGAGGGACTAGCGAACACCGGGGAGCTGTTTTTT	CASSEGLANTGELFF
TRBD2	TRBJ2-4	-	TRBV19	TGTGCCAGTGTGGGGACTAGCGGGAGGCGGGGCATTCAGTACTTC	CASVGTSGRRGIQYF
TRBD1	TRBJ2-1	few	TRBV4-2	TGTGCCAGCAGCCAATTAAGGGACAGGGGGCTAGATGAGCAGTTCTTC	CASSQLRDRGLDEQFF
-	TRBJ2-2	-	TRBV28	TGTGCCAGCATTACACAGACCGGGGAGCTGTTTTTT	CASITQTGELFF
TRBD2	TRBJ2-7	-	TRBV28	TGTGCCAGCAGAACTAGCGGGAGCATCGGCTACGAGCAGTACTTC	CASRTSGSIGYEQYF
TRBD2	TRBJ2-3	-	TRBV6-2/TRBV6-3	TGTGCCAGCAGTGACTTAGCGGGAGGCACAGATACGCAGTATTTT	CASSDLAGGTDTQYF
TRBD1	TRBJ1-1	-	TRBV30	TGTGCCTGGAGGACAGGGGGAGGATTTACTGAAGCTTTCTTT	CAWRTGGGFTEAFF
-	TRBJ1-5	-	TRBV15	TGTGCCACCAGCAGAGACGTACAGGGCGTTGGAAAGCCCCAGCATTTT	CATSRDVQGVGKPQHF